These 10 T cell receptor beta chains were sequenced from one sample in a study of blood T cell repertoires in COVID-19. Libraries were prepared by immunoSEQ multiplex PCR; TCRdb keeps only in-frame clonotypes and omits some of them. The sample records just over 90,000 clones, about 77% being singletons. The source material was peripheral blood. Receptors were obtained from a human donor in a cohort sampled during active COVID-19.

The gene calls are TRBV6-5 and TRBJ2-2; TRBD1 is a possible D gene (7 bases). Germline-derived CDR1 and CDR2 are MNHEY and SVGAGI. V lost 8 bases and J lost 5, with 12 bases in between. The CDR3 is 13 amino acids. The CDR3 region is CASGGDSTGELFF. The CDR3 DNA reads as TGTGCCAGCGGAGGGGACAGTACCGGGGAGCTGTTTTTT.

This clone was observed a single time. The genes are TRBV12-5 and TRBJ2-3, with D possibly being TRBD1 (6 bases). V was trimmed by 5 bases and J by 7 bases, leaving 13 bases between them. The germline gives CDR1 LGHNT, CDR2 FRNRAP. The CDR3 sequence is 13 residues long. In nucleotides, the CDR3 is TGTGCTAGTGGTCCTCCCAGGGGTCATACGCAGTATTTT. This gives the protein CASGPPRGHTQYF.

The V gene is TRBV27, the J gene TRBJ2-1, with TRBD2 matching 9 bases. Germline CDR1 and CDR2: MNHEY and SMNVEV (reference sequence). J gave up 6 bases and V 3 bases, and 6 bases lay outside the gene matches. The CDR3 has 15 residues. The CDR3 coding sequence is TGTGCCAGCAGTTTTGCTAGCGGGACGTTCAATGAGCAGTTCTTC. It specifies CASSFASGTFNEQFF.

This clone occurred once. The chain recombines TRBV2 with TRBJ1-4; D is possibly TRBD1 (6 bases). The CDR3 runs 17 residues. In germline, CDR1 is SNHLY, CDR2 FYNNEI. Trimming took 2 bases from V and 4 from J, leaving 17 bases between them. The CDR3 DNA reads as TGTGCCAGCAGTGAATCTATCGGGACAATGATTAATGAAAAACTGTTTTTT. Amino acids: CASSESIGTMINEKLFF.

J is TRBJ2-1 and V is TRBV5-8, with TRBD2 matching 10 bases. The germline V gene encodes CDR1 SGHTS and CDR2 YDEGEE. The J segment lost 5 bases and the V segment lost 1 base, leaving 3 bases of the junction unmatched. The CDR3 totals 15 residues. DNA of the CDR3: TGTGCCAGCAGCTTGACAGCGGGGGGGCACAATGAGCAGTTCTTC. Translating it yields CASSLTAGGHNEQFF. The whole variable domain, remainder taken from reference TRBV5-8 and TRBJ2-1, is EAGVTQSPTHLIKTRGQQATLRCSPISGHTSVYWYQQALGLGLQFLLWYDEGEERNRGNFPPRFSGRQFPNYSSELNVNALELEDSALYLCASSLTAGGHNEQFFGPGTRLTVL.

This clone was seen more than once but under ten times. The chain uses TRBV28 and TRBJ1-2, with TRBD1 as a possible D gene (5 bases). The ends were cut back, 6 bases at V and 7 bases at J, with 18 bases in the middle. Germline CDR1 MDHEN, CDR2 SYDVKM. The CDR3 consists of 14 residues. CDR3 sequence reads: CASRPLGFGGGYTF. The CDR3 DNA follows: TGTGCCAGCAGGCCGCTGGGGTTCGGGGGTGGCTACACCTTC.

The rearrangement uses TRBV29-1 and TRBJ2-5; TRBD2 is a possible D gene (5 bases). Germline CDR1 is SQVTM and CDR2 is ANQGSEA. Trimming left V 8 bases short and J 0 bases short, with 13 bases between. This CDR3 region has 13 residues. The CDR3 DNA sequence: TGCAGCCTCAGTGGACTGGACCAAGAGACCCAGTACTTC. Encoded protein: CSLSGLDQETQYF.

This clone occurred a few times. This chain's CDR3 is CASSVGSTGTQYF. In DNA, the CDR3 is TGTGCCAGCAGTGTAGGGAGCACTGGGACCCAGTACTTC. V is TRBV28 and J is TRBJ2-5; a weak D match, TRBD2 (5 bases). The CDR3 has 13 amino acids. Germline assignment: CDR1 MDHEN and CDR2 SYDVKM. V lost 5 bases and J lost 7, with 14 bases in between.

The chain combines TRBV7-3 with TRBJ2-2, with D possibly matching TRBD2 (6 bases). CDR3 length: 15 residues. Germline assignment: CDR1 SGHTA and CDR2 FQGTGA. V lost 6 bases and J lost 7, with 18 bases in between. CDR3 residues: CASSLVEGAGGELFF. CDR3 bases: TGTGCCAGCAGTCTGGTGGAGGGTGCTGGCGGGGAGCTGTTTTTT.

This rearrangement joins TRBV5-6 to TRBJ1-5; D may be TRBD1 (5 bases). The CDR3 totals 15 residues. V was trimmed by 0 bases and J by 9 bases, leaving 16 bases between them. Germline V CDR1 and CDR2: SGHDT, YYEEEE. The CDR3 sequence: CASSLARQGYSPQHF. CDR3 nucleotide sequence: TGTGCCAGCAGCTTGGCCCGGCAGGGCTATTCGCCCCAGCATTTT.